The 19 T cell receptor beta chains given below trace back to one sample, sequenced in a study of cytomegalovirus exposure and HLA in healthy donors. The PCR contained 60 Vbeta and 13 Jbeta primers. Clones were sequenced by immunoSEQ multiplex PCR, and TCRdb holds only the in-frame ones, with some missing. The data show 96,000 or so clones, about four fifths seen once. Sequencing used PBMCs. The receptors stem from a woman in her 70s in good health and CMV-seropositive.

The J gene is TRBJ1-5, the V gene TRBV9, with TRBD1 identical over 10 bases. V lost 0 bases to trimming and J lost 6 bases; unmatched junction nucleotides: 9. Germline CDR1 SGDLS, CDR2 YYNGEE. The CDR3 loop spans 17 amino acids. Written as DNA, the CDR3 is TGTGCCAGCAGCGTAGGGTTCGGACAGGGGGATAGTCAGCCCCAGCATTTT. This sequence encodes CASSVGFGQGDSQPQHF.

Of note for this clone: Other DNA sequences within the sample encode an identical CDR3. J is TRBJ2-7 and V is TRBV10-3, with 11 bases identical to TRBD1. Germline V gene data show CDR1 as ENHRY and CDR2 as SYGVKD. The junction had 10 bases not matched to a gene; V was cut back by 9 bases and J by 0 bases. CDR3 length equals 16 residues. CDR3: CAISGTGGKSSYEQYF. The CDR3 DNA reads TGTGCCATTAGCGGGACAGGGGGAAAGAGCTCCTACGAGCAGTACTTC.

This clone was counted only a few times. The gene calls are TRBV5-1 and TRBJ1-5; D remains ambiguous. The CDR3 consists of 14 residues. V dropped 0 bases and J dropped 8 bases, with 12 bases sitting between them. Germline CDR1 is SGHRS and CDR2 is YFSETQ. The CDR3 DNA sequence: TGCGCCAGCAGCTTGGAGTCGCGCGGGGAGCCCCAGCATTTT. Protein sequence: CASSLESRGEPQHF.

The gene calls are TRBV7-3 and TRBJ1-3; no clear D. Trimming pared 5 bases from V and 8 bases from J, leaving 13 bases between. Germline-derived CDR1 and CDR2 are SGHTA and FQGTGA. This CDR3 comprises 13 residues. This chain's CDR3 is CASSRRLTDTIYF. The CDR3 DNA reads as TGTGCCAGCAGCCGGCGACTTACGGACACCATATATTTT.

CDR3 in amino acids: CASSWGGPPYEQYF. CDR3 nucleotide sequence: TGTGCCAGCAGCTGGGGGGGGCCCCCCTACGAGCAGTACTTC. The J gene is TRBJ2-7, the V gene TRBV2, with TRBD2 as a possible D gene (7 bases). The germline V gene encodes CDR1 SNHLY and CDR2 FYNNEI. The V gene lost 6 bases and the J gene lost 2 bases, with 14 bases spanning the gap. This CDR3 has 14 amino acids.

As for this clone: Compared with germline, one end of the junction differs, possibly owing to a read error. The genes are TRBV7-9 and TRBJ2-7; tentatively, D is TRBD1 (6 bases). The CDR3 is made up of 19 amino acids. CDR1 SEHNR and CDR2 FQNEAQ come from the germline V gene (reference sequence). DNA of the CDR3: TGTTCCAGCAGCTTAGCGCTACGGGCTGGACAGCCCCGATCCTACGAGCAGTACTTC. This encodes CSSSLALRAGQPRSYEQYF.

The J gene is TRBJ2-1, the V gene TRBV2; TRBD1 might be the D (6 bases). Germline CDR1 and CDR2: SNHLY and FYNNEI. The germline V and J ends were trimmed by 8 bases and 9 bases, with 23 bases remaining between them. This CDR3 contains 15 residues. The CDR3 nucleotides are TGTGCCAGCGACACGAAGGGCCTAGGGGGTGGTGAGCAGTTCTTC. This gives the protein CASDTKGLGGGEQFF.

The chain couples TRBV7-2 to TRBJ1-1, with D possibly matching TRBD1 (5 bases). Germline CDR1 and CDR2: SGHTA and FQGNSA. Trimming left V 6 bases short and J 4 bases short, with 12 bases between. The CDR3 length is 13 residues. CDR3 bases: TGTGCCAGCAGTTCTAGGAGGGGCACTGAAGCTTTCTTT. This encodes CASSSRRGTEAFF.

The gene calls are TRBV7-2 and TRBJ1-3; no clear D. The CDR3 sequence is 15 residues long. V lost 8 bases, J lost 0 bases, and 14 bases lay in between. CDR1 SGHTA and CDR2 FQGNSA come from the germline V gene. CDR3 amino acids: CASFPVGFSGNTIYF. CDR3 sequence (DNA): TGTGCCAGCTTCCCGGTCGGTTTCTCTGGAAACACCATATATTTT.

This clone was counted between two and nine times. This sequence joins TRBV5-6 and TRBJ1-2, with D possibly being TRBD1 (6 bases). Germline CDR1 is SGHDT and CDR2 is YYEEEE. This CDR3 has 14 residues. V gave up 3 bases and J gave up 7 bases, with 16 bases separating them. Here the CDR3 reads CASSSGQPAIGYTF. The CDR3 nucleotides read TGTGCCAGCAGCTCCGGACAGCCCGCTATTGGCTACACCTTC.

This clone was observed a handful of times. The chain links TRBV6-6 to TRBJ1-4; 9 nucleotides line up with TRBD1. V dropped 2 bases and J dropped 5; count of bases not matched to a gene: 3. The CDR3 runs 15 residues. In germline, CDR1 is MNHNY, CDR2 SVGAGI (reference sequence). CDR3 nucleotide sequence: TGTGCCAGCAGTTACCGACAGGGGGTGAATGAAAAACTGTTTTTT. Residues: CASSYRQGVNEKLFF.

V gene TRBV7-3 combines with J gene TRBJ2-7; TRBD1 matches 10 bases. The CDR3 is made up of 16 amino acids. V trimming: 5 bases; J trimming: 2 bases; junction bases outside the gene matches: 9. CDR1 is SGHTA, CDR2 FQGTGA, per germline. The CDR3 DNA follows: TGTGCCAGCAGCCCACAGGGACAGGGGATACCCTACGAGCAGTACTTC. It is translated as CASSPQGQGIPYEQYF. Filled out from reference TRBV7-3 and TRBJ2-7, the complete variable domain reads GAGVSQTPSNKVTEKGKYVELRCDPISGHTALYWYRQSLGQGPEFLIYFQGTGAADDSGLPNDRFFAVRPEGSVSTLKIQRTERGDSAVYLCASSPQGQGIPYEQYFGPGTRLTVT.

This sequence joins TRBV29-1 and TRBJ1-2, with 9 bases that match TRBD1. CDR1 and CDR2 from the germline V gene are SQVTM and ANQGSEA. The junction had 10 bases not matched to a gene; V was cut back by 6 bases and J by 8 bases. The CDR3 is 13 amino acids. CDR3 residues: CSVIPPGQGGYTF. DNA of the CDR3: TGCAGCGTCATTCCTCCGGGACAGGGCGGCTACACCTTC.

The chain joins TRBV5-1 to TRBJ2-3; D may be TRBD2 (6 bases). Trimming shortened V by 6 bases and J by 4 bases, and 9 bases separated the two germline ends. Germline CDR1 is SGHRS and CDR2 is YFSETQ. The CDR3 sequence is 12 residues long. DNA of the CDR3: TGCGCCAGCAATCCGGGGGCAGATACGCAGTATTTT. Translating it yields CASNPGADTQYF.

This clone was detected a few times. DNA for the CDR3: TGTGCCAGCAGCGCGGAAAGACAGGGGAGGACCCAGTACTTC. Amino acids: CASSAERQGRTQYF. The chain carries TRBV6-1 and TRBJ2-5; TRBD1 aligns across 8 bases. Germline values: CDR1 MNHNS, CDR2 SASEGT. Unmatched junction bases numbered 10, after V lost 6 bases and J lost 7 bases. This CDR3 comprises 14 residues.

The chain combines TRBV27 with TRBJ2-7, with TRBD2 matching over 10 bases. Germline V gives CDR1 MNHEY, CDR2 SMNVEV (reference sequence). J was trimmed by 4 bases and V by 2 bases; bases with no gene match: 2. This CDR3 has 14 residues. DNA of the CDR3: TGTGCCAGCAGTTTAGGACTAGCGGTATACGAGCAGTACTTC. Its protein is CASSLGLAVYEQYF.

The chain employs TRBV28 and TRBJ2-2; 13 nucleotides line up with TRBD2. With V trimmed by 2 bases and J by 5 bases, 5 bases remained unmatched. This CDR3 is built from 17 residues. The germline gives CDR1 MDHEN, CDR2 SYDVKM. The CDR3 here is CASSLERGLAGTGELFF. Written as DNA, the CDR3 is TGTGCCAGCAGTTTAGAACGGGGACTAGCGGGAACCGGGGAGCTGTTTTTT.

This sequence joins TRBV28 and TRBJ1-5; D might be TRBD1 (5 bases). V lost 5 bases and J lost 2, with 13 bases in between. Germline V gene data show CDR1 as MDHEN and CDR2 as SYDVKM. The CDR3 is made up of 15 amino acids. CDR3 protein: CASSPPPTGNQPQHF. Here the CDR3 DNA reads TGTGCCAGCAGTCCCCCCCCGACAGGCAATCAGCCCCAGCATTTT.

The CDR3, as DNA: TGTGCCAGCTCTCCTGGACAGAACTATGGCTACACCTTC. Translation gives CASSPGQNYGYTF. This chain connects TRBV18 to TRBJ1-2; D is possibly TRBD1 (6 bases). Trimming stripped 6 bases from V and 2 bases from J, with 10 bases between. Germline loops: CDR1 KGHSH, CDR2 LQKENI. The CDR3 extends over 13 amino acids. Full variable domain (rest looked up from reference TRBV18 and TRBJ1-2): NAGVMQNPRHLVRRRGQEARLRCSPMKGHSHVYWYRQLPEEGLKFMVYLQKENIIDESGMPKERFSAEFPKEGPSILRIQQVVRGDSAAYFCASSPGQNYGYTFGSGTRLTVV.